These 22 T cell receptor beta chains were all obtained from the same sample, sequenced in a study of blood T cell repertoires in COVID-19. Sequenced by immunoSEQ multiplex PCR; TCRdb stores in-frame clones only, minus some. The table records about 480,000 clones, roughly nine tenths of them present only once. The sequenced sample was peripheral blood. These receptors were obtained from a man in his late teens or twenties with COVID-19, enrolled during active disease.

The chain links TRBV10-2 to TRBJ2-7; TRBD2 is a possible D gene (6 bases). The CDR3 consists of 15 residues. Germline CDR1 is WSHSY and CDR2 is SAAADI. Trimming pared 3 bases from V and 0 bases from J, leaving 12 bases between. The CDR3, as DNA: TGCGCCAGCAGTGACAGTGGGAGGCACTCCTACGAGCAGTACTTC. Translated: CASSDSGRHSYEQYF.

V and J are TRBV24-1 and TRBJ2-7; 7 bases line up with TRBD2. The CDR3 spans 17 residues. V was clipped by 0 bases and J by 1 base; unmatched bases: 8. CDR1 and CDR2 (germline): KGHDR, SFDVKD. CDR3 in amino acids: CATSDLLRGTRSYEQYF. DNA of the CDR3: TGTGCCACCAGTGATTTGTTGCGGGGGACGAGGTCCTACGAGCAGTACTTC.

The rearrangement links TRBV25-1 to TRBJ1-6; D is undetermined. The germline V gene has CDR1 MGHDK and CDR2 SYGVNS. This CDR3 spans 15 amino acids. Trimming took off 4 bases at V and 9 bases at J, with 16 bases between the two ends. CDR3 in DNA: TGTGCCAGCAGTGTGGGTGGAGGGTGGTCTTCACCCCTCCACTTT. Its translation: CASSVGGGWSSPLHF.

V and J are TRBV28 and TRBJ2-1, with 12 bases lining up with TRBD2. V shed 4 bases, J shed 8 bases, and the junction held 6 bases outside the gene matches. Per germline, CDR1 MDHEN and CDR2 SYDVKM. The CDR3 sequence is 15 residues long. CDR3 coding DNA: TGTGCCAGCAGTTCAAACCGACTAGCGGGAGATGAGCAGTTCTTC. Its translation: CASSSNRLAGDEQFF.

The V gene is TRBV29-1, the J gene TRBJ1-1; 7 nucleotides match TRBD1. The CDR3 is 15 residues long. Germline lookup yields CDR1 SQVTM and CDR2 ANQGSEA. The J segment lost 1 base and the V segment lost 7 bases, leaving 12 bases of the junction unmatched. The CDR3 nucleotides are TGCAGCGCTAAAGACCCTTACAGGGGGAACACTGAAGCTTTCTTT. Translation gives CSAKDPYRGNTEAFF.

On this clone itself: One end of the junction does not line up with germline, which may come from a read error. The chain is built from TRBV11-2 and TRBJ2-1, with TRBD2 as a possible D gene (6 bases). Germline CDR1 SGHAT, CDR2 FQNNGV. This CDR3 comprises 14 residues. The chain's CDR3 is CASSLRDSSNEQFF. The DNA of the CDR3 is TGTGCCAGCAGCCTCCGGGACTCCTCCAATGAGCAGTTCTTC.

The V gene is TRBV11-3, the J gene TRBJ2-5, with TRBD2 matching over 11 bases. CDR1 and CDR2 from the germline V gene are SGHNT and YENEEA. V lost 4 bases and J lost 2; bases outside the gene matches: 6. The CDR3 is 16 amino acids. The CDR3: CASSSSGTSGQETQYF. CDR3 nucleotides: TGTGCCAGCAGCTCTTCCGGGACTAGCGGACAAGAGACCCAGTACTTC. Full variable domain (outside the CDR3, taken from reference TRBV11-3 and TRBJ2-5): EAGVVQSPRYKIIEKKQPVAFWCNPISGHNTLYWYLQNLGQGPELLIRYENEEAVDDSQLPKDRFSAERLKGVDSTLKIQPAELGDSAVYLCASSSSGTSGQETQYFGPGTRLLVL.

The chain combines TRBV5-4 with TRBJ1-2; 7 bases fit TRBD1. Unmatched junction bases numbered 6, after V lost 3 bases and J lost 7 bases. CDR3 size: 13 residues. Germline assignment: CDR1 SGHNT and CDR2 YYREEE (reference sequence). CDR3 coding DNA: TGTGCCAGCAGCTATATTACAGGGGTTGGCTACACCTTC. Translated, it gives CASSYITGVGYTF. The full variable domain, completed using reference TRBV5-4 and TRBJ1-2, is ETGVTQSPTHLIKTRGQQVTLRCSSQSGHNTVSWYQQALGQGPQFIFQYYREEENGRGNFPPRFSGLQFPNYSSELNVNALELDDSALYLCASSYITGVGYTFGSGTRLTVV.

V is TRBV3-1 (or the pseudogene TRBV3-2) and J is TRBJ1-1; D is unresolved. The CDR3 extends over 14 amino acids. Germline V gene lookup returns CDR1 LGHDT and CDR2 YNNKEL (reference sequence). Trimming cost V 3 bases and J 0 bases, with 8 bases left between them. The CDR3 DNA reads as TGTGCCAGCAGCCATCAGATCATGAACACTGAAGCTTTCTTT. Translated, it gives CASSHQIMNTEAFF.

The V call is TRBV13, the J call TRBJ2-6, with D maybe TRBD2 (5 bases). Germline CDR1 and CDR2: PRHDT and FYEKMQ (reference sequence). V was cut by 5 bases and J by 1 base, with 6 bases left in between. This CDR3 comprises 14 residues. The CDR3, as DNA: TGTGCCAGCAGCACTAGTTCTGGGGCCAACGTCCTGACTTTC. Protein product: CASSTSSGANVLTF.

This clone has a single count. The V and J genes are TRBV27 and TRBJ2-7, with D possibly matching TRBD1 (6 bases). This CDR3 is 18 amino acids long. Germline CDR1 MNHEY, CDR2 SMNVEV (reference sequence). The ends were cut back, 2 bases at V and 0 bases at J, with 20 bases in the middle. The CDR3 DNA follows: TGTGCCAGCAGTTTACGGCCGCTCAAACAGGGTAGCTCCTACGAGCAGTACTTC. Translation gives CASSLRPLKQGSSYEQYF.

V usage is TRBV4-1 and J usage is TRBJ1-2, with unresolved D. The CDR3 is 13 residues long. V dropped 8 bases and J dropped 2 bases, with 12 bases sitting between them. Germline assignment: CDR1 MGHRA and CDR2 YSYEKL. The CDR3 loop reads CASRGLTNYGYTF. CDR3 DNA sequence: TGCGCCAGCCGAGGACTGACAAACTATGGCTACACCTTC.

J is TRBJ2-1 and V is TRBV7-9; 14 nucleotides align to TRBD2. This CDR3 has 17 residues. CDR1 and CDR2 (germline): SEHNR, FQNEAQ (reference sequence). The V gene end was trimmed by 5 bases and the J gene end by 6 bases; junction bases not matched to a gene: 9. CDR3 protein: CASSHTLGTSGSNEQFF. In DNA form, the CDR3 reads TGTGCCAGCAGCCACACCCTTGGGACTAGCGGGAGCAATGAGCAGTTCTTC.

Comment on this clone: This sample also contains other DNA sequences that code for the same CDR3. V gene TRBV6-5 combines with J gene TRBJ1-1; 8 nucleotides match TRBD1. The CDR3 totals 14 residues. Trimming cost V 5 bases and J 5 bases; bases outside gene matches: 7. The germline V gene has CDR1 MNHEY and CDR2 SVGAGI. CDR3 sequence: CASSPTGGRTEAFF. DNA for the CDR3: TGTGCCAGCAGTCCCACAGGGGGAAGGACTGAAGCTTTCTTT.

V is TRBV30 and J is TRBJ1-5; 9 bases are a match to TRBD1. This CDR3 comprises 15 residues. CDR1 GTSNPN and CDR2 SVGIG come from the germline V gene (reference sequence). Trimming at V came to 4 bases and at J to 4 bases, leaving 8 bases not matched to a gene. DNA of the CDR3: TGTGCCTGGACTCTCTCTGGGACAGGGAATCAGCCCCAGCATTTT. This gives the protein CAWTLSGTGNQPQHF.

The chain is built from TRBV11-2 and TRBJ2-3; D gene uncertain. This CDR3 is built from 16 residues. CDR1 is SGHAT, CDR2 FQNNGV, per germline. V gave up 2 bases and J gave up 7 bases, with 19 bases separating them. The CDR3: CASSLSLSRSGHTQYF. Here the CDR3 DNA reads TGTGCCAGCAGCTTAAGTCTTTCAAGGAGTGGCCATACGCAGTATTTT.

The chain has TRBV2 and TRBJ2-7, with 8 bases that match TRBD2. Looked up from germline, CDR1 is SNHLY and CDR2 is FYNNEI. The CDR3 length is 13 residues. V shed 6 bases, J shed 6 bases, and the junction held 7 bases outside the gene matches. The CDR3 DNA follows: TGTGCCAGCAGGCCGGGAGCGGGAGCCGAGCAGTACTTC. It yields the protein CASRPGAGAEQYF.

The rearrangement uses TRBV18 and TRBJ2-5; no definite D call. Trimming shortened V by 2 bases and J by 1 base, and 5 bases separated the two germline ends. The CDR3 extends over 13 amino acids. From germline, CDR1 is KGHSH and CDR2 LQKENI. The CDR3 DNA reads TGTGCCAGCTCACCAGTCGGCCAAGAGACCCAGTACTTC. Its translation is CASSPVGQETQYF.

The genes are TRBV24-1 and TRBJ2-5; 10 nucleotides align to TRBD1. Germline V gives CDR1 KGHDR, CDR2 SFDVKD. CDR3 length: 13 amino acids. The junction had 2 bases not matched to a gene; V was cut back by 7 bases and J by 4 bases. CDR3 in amino acids: CATRDRGRETQYF. As DNA, the CDR3 is TGTGCCACCAGAGACAGGGGGCGAGAGACCCAGTACTTC.

This clone has just one count. The chain is built from TRBV19 and TRBJ1-2; 7 positions agree with TRBD1. The germline CDR1 and CDR2 sequences are LNHDA and SQIVND (reference sequence). Germline trimming cut 0 bases from V and 8 bases from J; bases unmatched to any gene: 9. This CDR3 comprises 15 residues. CDR3 DNA sequence: TGTGCCAGTAGTATAGATCTCCGTGACAGGGCCGGCTACACCTTC. It is translated as CASSIDLRDRAGYTF.

The rearrangement links TRBV7-8 to TRBJ2-1; D may be TRBD2 (7 bases). Trimming pared 5 bases from V and 9 bases from J, leaving 17 bases between. Germline assignment: CDR1 SGHVS and CDR2 FQNEAQ. This CDR3 has 14 amino acids. The CDR3 spells CASSPLGGAGEQFF. Written as DNA, the CDR3 is TGTGCCAGCAGCCCCCTTGGGGGGGCAGGTGAGCAGTTCTTC. The full variable domain, completed using reference TRBV7-8 and TRBJ2-1, is GAGVSQSPRYKVAKRGQDVALRCDPISGHVSLFWYQQALGQGPEFLTYFQNEAQLDKSGLPSDRFFAERPEGSVSTLKIQRTQQEDSAVYLCASSPLGGAGEQFFGPGTRLTVL.

This chain connects TRBV11-3 to TRBJ1-1; TRBD1 is a possible D gene (6 bases). Germline V gene data show CDR1 as SGHNT and CDR2 as YENEEA. V was clipped by 5 bases and J by 6 bases, with 19 bases between them. This CDR3 is 15 amino acids long. The CDR3 region is CASSPLDRFRAEAFF. The CDR3 nucleotides are TGTGCCAGCAGCCCCTTGGACAGATTTCGCGCTGAAGCTTTCTTT.